The 29 T cell receptor beta chains presented below share a single source sample, sequenced in a study of cytomegalovirus exposure and HLA in healthy donors. TCRdb keeps only in-frame clones here, not all; method: immunoSEQ multiplex PCR. The sample lists fewer than 400,000 clones; over 75% were seen once. The sample comprised PBMCs. These receptors came from a young man in good health and CMV-seronegative.

V gene TRBV6-6 combines with J gene TRBJ2-5; D possibly corresponds to TRBD2 (6 bases). The CDR3 runs to 12 residues. Trimming shortened V by 6 bases and J by 5 bases, and 10 bases separated the two germline ends. In germline, CDR1 is MNHNY, CDR2 SVGAGI (reference sequence). The CDR3 region is CASRNRGETQYF. Written as DNA, the CDR3 is TGTGCCAGCAGAAACCGGGGGGAGACCCAGTACTTC.

CDR3: CASTRTNTGELFF. The CDR3 bases are TGTGCCAGCACACGGACAAACACCGGGGAGCTGTTTTTT. The chain is built from TRBV6-5 and TRBJ2-2, with D perhaps matching TRBD1 (5 bases). The CDR3 runs 13 residues. Germline CDR1 reads MNHEY; CDR2 reads SVGAGI. Trimming removed 7 bases at V and 2 bases at J, with 8 bases between.

The chain links TRBV11-3 to TRBJ2-1; perhaps TRBD1 as D (6 bases). Germline V lookup: CDR1 SGHNT, CDR2 YENEEA. The CDR3 runs to 18 residues. With 5 bases removed from V and 4 bases from J, the gap between germline ends came to 24 bases. DNA of the CDR3: TGTGCCAGCAGCCCTAGACTTAATACAGGGACGGATTACAATGAGCAGTTCTTC. Its translation is CASSPRLNTGTDYNEQFF.

This clone has just one count. The V and J genes are TRBV27 and TRBJ2-1; TRBD2 matches at 8 bases. The CDR3 loop spans 14 amino acids. The germline V gene encodes CDR1 MNHEY and CDR2 SMNVEV (reference sequence). V was pared by 5 bases and J by 4 bases, with 4 bases of the junction left unmatched. The CDR3 sequence: CASSRGGAYNEQFF. Here the CDR3 DNA reads TGTGCCAGCAGTCGGGGGGGAGCTTACAATGAGCAGTTCTTC.

The chain has TRBV2 and TRBJ2-2; maybe TRBD1 (5 bases). Trimming stripped 6 bases from V and 6 bases from J, with 23 bases between. The CDR3 loop spans 17 amino acids. Germline values: CDR1 SNHLY, CDR2 FYNNEI. The DNA of the CDR3 is TGTGCCAGCAGCCCTATTCAAGGGGTCGATTCTCCCGGGGAGCTGTTTTTT. This codes for CASSPIQGVDSPGELFF.

The CDR3 sequence: CASSSSGSSYNSPLHF. DNA for the CDR3: TGTGCCAGCAGCTCATCAGGAAGCTCCTATAATTCACCCCTCCACTTT. J is TRBJ1-6 and V is TRBV7-9; D gene ambiguous. CDR3 length: 16 residues. In germline, CDR1 is SEHNR, CDR2 FQNEAQ (reference sequence). Trimming took 4 bases from V and 0 from J, leaving 10 bases between them.

The chain is built from TRBV5-3 and TRBJ1-6; D uncertain. TRBV5-3 has ORF status, its function being uncertain. The V end lost 4 bases, the J end lost 10 bases, and 15 bases lay between the germline ends. This CDR3 region has 14 residues. DNA of the CDR3: TGTGCCAGAAGCCACCCCGGGCGGGGATCACCCCTCCACTTT. Translating it yields CARSHPGRGSPLHF.

The chain couples TRBV6-5 to TRBJ2-7; 12 bases align to TRBD2. In germline, CDR1 is MNHEY, CDR2 SVGAGI. The V segment lost 5 bases and the J segment 3 bases; nucleotides outside the gene matches: 5. CDR3 length equals 15 residues. In DNA, the CDR3 is TGTGCCAGCAGTGGACCGGGACTAGCGGGCTACGAGCAGTACTTC. Its protein product is CASSGPGLAGYEQYF.

The CDR3 region is CASSRLAPYTDTQYF. The CDR3 DNA is TGTGCCAGCAGTAGGCTAGCACCTTACACAGATACGCAGTATTTT. This chain links TRBV27 with TRBJ2-3; TRBD2 might be the D (5 bases). CDR3 length equals 15 residues. Trimming removed 5 bases from V and 2 bases from J, with 14 bases in between. From germline, CDR1 is MNHEY and CDR2 SMNVEV (reference sequence).

A single count supports this clone. CDR3 nucleotides: TGCGCCAGCAGCCAAGAAACTCCGGGACACTATTTCACTGAAGCTTTCTTT. Encoded protein: CASSQETPGHYFTEAFF. The chain combines TRBV4-3 with TRBJ1-1, with D maybe TRBD1 (6 bases). V lost 0 bases to trimming and J lost 4 bases, with 18 bases between them. The CDR3 is 17 amino acids. CDR1 LGHNA and CDR2 YSLEER come from the germline V gene.

In its sample, this clone was seen a few times. Its ends do not fully match the called genes, so a read error is possible. J is TRBJ2-7 and V is TRBV5-1; D perhaps matches TRBD2 (5 bases). This CDR3 comprises 14 residues. Germline values: CDR1 SGHRS, CDR2 YFSETQ. This CDR3 is CASTLDGENYEQYF. The CDR3 DNA follows: TGCGCCAGCACCTTGGACGGGGAGAACTACGAGCAGTACTTC.

The CDR3 spells CASSLATAGLGFLYGYTF. The CDR3 region has the DNA TGTGCCAGCAGCTTGGCCACGGCAGGGCTTGGGTTCCTATATGGCTACACCTTC. The chain is built from TRBV5-6 and TRBJ1-2, with D possibly matching TRBD1 (5 bases). V dropped 0 bases and J dropped 5 bases, with 23 bases sitting between them. This CDR3 contains 18 residues. Germline CDR1 is SGHDT and CDR2 is YYEEEE.

The CDR3 here is CASNLPRQGALNTEAFF. For the CDR3, the DNA is TGTGCCAGTAACCTCCCCAGACAGGGGGCCTTGAACACTGAAGCTTTCTTT. This chain uses TRBV19 with TRBJ1-1; 10 bases line up with TRBD1. CDR1 and CDR2 from the germline V gene are LNHDA and SQIVND (reference sequence). The CDR3 consists of 17 residues. The V segment lost 7 bases and the J segment 0 bases; nucleotides outside the gene matches: 11.

This clone has only one observation. The chain uses TRBV10-2 and TRBJ2-7, with 10 bases that match TRBD2. This CDR3 comprises 14 residues. Germline V gives CDR1 WSHSY, CDR2 SAAADI. V was clipped by 7 bases and J by 2 bases; unmatched bases: 5. CDR3 DNA sequence: TGCGCCAGCAAGGTAACTAGCGGGGCCTACGAGCAGTACTTC. Translating gives CASKVTSGAYEQYF.

The rearrangement uses TRBV2 and TRBJ2-7; 8 positions match TRBD1. CDR1 and CDR2 (germline): SNHLY, FYNNEI. The CDR3 has 15 amino acids. With 6 bases clipped from V and 1 base from J, the junction kept 8 bases outside the gene matches. The CDR3 DNA reads TGTGCCAGCAGCCCGAACCGACAGGGGTCCTACGAGCAGTACTTC. It yields the protein CASSPNRQGSYEQYF.

The chain is built from TRBV2 and TRBJ2-5; 10 bases align to TRBD2. The germline V gene has CDR1 SNHLY and CDR2 FYNNEI. The ends lost 8 bases at V and 3 bases at J; junction bases unmatched: 6. This CDR3 region has 14 residues. This CDR3 is CASGDGTSEETQYF. CDR3 DNA: TGTGCCAGCGGCGACGGGACTAGCGAAGAGACCCAGTACTTC.

This chain joins TRBV4-1 and TRBJ2-2; D gene uncertain. V gave up 1 base and J gave up 4 bases, with 10 bases separating them. This CDR3 contains 15 residues. Germline CDR1 is MGHRA and CDR2 is YSYEKL. DNA of the CDR3: TGCGCCAGCAGCCAAGGTCCCGCCGGCACCGGGGAGCTGTTTTTT. Encoded protein: CASSQGPAGTGELFF.

The rearrangement uses TRBV5-8 and TRBJ1-2, with 8 bases identical to TRBD1. V shed 4 bases, J shed 10 bases, and the junction held 6 bases outside the gene matches. In germline, CDR1 is SGHTS, CDR2 YDEGEE. The length of the CDR3 is 12 residues. In DNA form, the CDR3 reads TGTGCCAGCAGCACCTGGACAGGGACCTACACCTTC. This gives the protein CASSTWTGTYTF.

The rearrangement uses TRBV11-2 and TRBJ1-1, with TRBD1 as a possible D gene (6 bases). Germline assignment: CDR1 SGHAT and CDR2 FQNNGV. The CDR3 is 13 amino acids. V was trimmed by 2 bases and J by 3 bases, leaving 7 bases between them. Here the CDR3 reads CASSLHRDTEAFF. The CDR3 coding sequence is TGTGCCAGCAGCTTACACAGGGACACTGAAGCTTTCTTT.

This chain joins TRBV11-2 and TRBJ2-5; no clear D gene. The CDR3 extends over 11 amino acids. The V end was cut by 3 bases, the J end by 3 bases, with 2 bases between. Germline assignment: CDR1 SGHAT and CDR2 FQNNGV. The CDR3 sequence: CASSFKETQYF. The CDR3 DNA follows: TGTGCCAGCAGCTTCAAAGAGACCCAGTACTTC.

This clone has only a few counts. This chain joins TRBV10-3 and TRBJ2-7, with 8 bases lining up with TRBD1. The CDR3 is made up of 15 amino acids. CDR1 and CDR2 from the germline V gene are ENHRY and SYGVKD. The trim removed 2 bases at V and 2 bases at J, leaving 5 bases unmatched. The CDR3 DNA reads as TGTGCCATCAGTGAGGACAGGGGCCAAACCTACGAGCAGTACTTC. The encoded protein is CAISEDRGQTYEQYF.

This clone is a singleton in its sample. V usage is TRBV4-3 and J usage is TRBJ2-1, with 12 bases that match TRBD2. V was pared by 6 bases and J by 7 bases, with 4 bases of the junction left unmatched. Germline loops: CDR1 LGHNA, CDR2 YSLEER. The CDR3 contains 14 residues. This chain's CDR3 is CASSRTSGVNEQFF. For the CDR3, the DNA is TGCGCCAGCAGTCGGACTAGCGGGGTGAATGAGCAGTTCTTC.

The V gene is TRBV9, the J gene TRBJ1-2, with 9 nucleotides matching TRBD1. CDR3 length equals 14 residues. The ends lost 3 bases at V and 8 bases at J; junction bases unmatched: 8. CDR1 and CDR2 from the germline V gene are SGDLS and YYNGEE. CDR3 loop: CASSEKGTGQGYTF. The CDR3 nucleotides read TGTGCCAGCAGCGAAAAGGGGACAGGGCAAGGCTACACCTTC.

The CDR3 DNA reads TGTGCCAGCAGCTTTACCGGGACTAGCCCGACCGGGGAGCTGTTTTTT. It codes for CASSFTGTSPTGELFF. The rearrangement joins TRBV7-2 to TRBJ2-2, with 9 bases that match TRBD2. This CDR3 has 16 amino acids. The germline CDR1 and CDR2 sequences are SGHTA and FQGNSA. V lost 3 bases and J lost 5; bases outside the gene matches: 7.

The chain carries TRBV5-1 and TRBJ2-1; the D gene is possibly TRBD1 (5 bases). Germline V gives CDR1 SGHRS, CDR2 YFSETQ. The CDR3 has 16 amino acids. The ends were cut back, 0 bases at V and 7 bases at J, with 17 bases in the middle. This chain's CDR3 is CASSLAPQGAGNEQFF. The CDR3 nucleotides read TGCGCCAGCAGCTTGGCCCCCCAGGGTGCTGGAAATGAGCAGTTCTTC.

V gene TRBV7-6 combines with J gene TRBJ2-1, with TRBD1 matching 8 bases. Germline lookup yields CDR1 SGHVS and CDR2 FNYEAQ. This CDR3 spans 15 amino acids. J lost 6 bases, V lost 3 bases, and 7 bases had no gene match. CDR3 coding DNA: TGTGCCAGCAGCTTCCGGACAGGGTATGTCAATGAGCAGTTCTTC. It translates to CASSFRTGYVNEQFF.

This clone was detected only once. The chain joins TRBV29-1 to TRBJ2-5, with TRBD2 identical over 11 bases. Germline lookup yields CDR1 SQVTM and CDR2 ANQGSEA. This CDR3 has 21 residues. The V segment lost 8 bases and the J segment 5 bases; nucleotides outside the gene matches: 31. The CDR3 DNA sequence: TGCAGCTACATGAAAAATGCCCCGGGACTAGCGGTGATACCCCCCGGGGAGACCCAGTACTTC. Translating gives CSYMKNAPGLAVIPPGETQYF.

In nucleotides, the CDR3 is TGTGCCAGCAGTGAAGCGCTGGCAGGAGGGCACAATCAGCCCCAGCATTTT. Its translation: CASSEALAGGHNQPQHF. V gene TRBV2 combines with J gene TRBJ1-5; D gene unclear. There are 17 residues in the CDR3. Germline V gene sequence: CDR1 SNHLY, CDR2 FYNNEI. Trimming took 0 bases from V and 3 from J, leaving 15 bases between them.

This chain joins TRBV6-6 and TRBJ2-3; TRBD2 matches at 9 bases. The germline gives CDR1 MNHNY, CDR2 SVGAGI (reference sequence). The CDR3 has 15 residues. Trimming removed 6 bases from V and 0 bases from J; junction bases left unmatched: 4. The CDR3 nucleotides are TGTGCCAGCAGACGACTAGCGGTCAGCACAGATACGCAGTATTTT. Translation: CASRRLAVSTDTQYF.